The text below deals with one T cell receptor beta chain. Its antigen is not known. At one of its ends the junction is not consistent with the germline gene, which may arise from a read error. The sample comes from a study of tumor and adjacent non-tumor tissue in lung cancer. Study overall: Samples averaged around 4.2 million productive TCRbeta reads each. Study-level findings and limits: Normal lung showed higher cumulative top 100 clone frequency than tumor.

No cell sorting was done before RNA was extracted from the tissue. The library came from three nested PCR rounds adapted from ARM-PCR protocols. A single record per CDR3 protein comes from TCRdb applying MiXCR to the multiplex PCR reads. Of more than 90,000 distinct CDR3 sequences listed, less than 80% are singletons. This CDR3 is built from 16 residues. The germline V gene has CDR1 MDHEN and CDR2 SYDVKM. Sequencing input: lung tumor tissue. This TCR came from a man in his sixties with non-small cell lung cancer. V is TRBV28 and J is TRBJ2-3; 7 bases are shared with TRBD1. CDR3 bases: TGTGCCAGCAGTTTCCTAAAGGGGGCTAGCACAGGTACGCAGTATTTT. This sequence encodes CASSFLKGASTGTQYF.